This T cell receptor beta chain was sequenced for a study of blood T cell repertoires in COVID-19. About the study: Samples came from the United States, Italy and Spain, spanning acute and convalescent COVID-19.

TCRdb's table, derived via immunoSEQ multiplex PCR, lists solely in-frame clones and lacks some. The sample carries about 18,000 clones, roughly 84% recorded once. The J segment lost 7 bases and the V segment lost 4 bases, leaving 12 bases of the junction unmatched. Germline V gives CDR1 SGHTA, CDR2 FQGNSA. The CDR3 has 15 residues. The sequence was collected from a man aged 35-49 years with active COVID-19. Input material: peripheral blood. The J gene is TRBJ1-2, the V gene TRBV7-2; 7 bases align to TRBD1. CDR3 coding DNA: TGTGCCAGCAGCTCCGCGACAGGGACAGTAGGTGGCTACACCTTC. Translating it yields CASSSATGTVGGYTF.